The 8 T cell receptor beta chains below all came from one sample that was sequenced in a study of cytomegalovirus exposure and HLA in healthy donors. Sequencing was performed with immunoSEQ multiplex PCR; in TCRdb, only in-frame clones are kept and a portion is missing. The table records approximately 200,000 clones, around nine tenths of them present only once. The sequenced material came from PBMCs. The source is a woman under 30 in good health and CMV-seronegative.

The chain couples TRBV5-6 to TRBJ1-1, with 8 bases fitting TRBD1. Germline V lookup: CDR1 SGHDT, CDR2 YYEEEE. The CDR3 is made up of 14 amino acids. With V trimmed by 4 bases and J by 4 bases, 6 bases remained unmatched. This chain's CDR3 is CASSPTGVVTEAFF. The DNA of the CDR3 is TGTGCCAGCAGCCCGACAGGGGTGGTCACTGAAGCTTTCTTT.

In DNA form, the CDR3 reads TGTGCCAGCAGCTTAGGACAGGGGCAGCGATACCAAGAGACCCAGTACTTC. Translation: CASSLGQGQRYQETQYF. J is TRBJ2-5 and V is TRBV7-7; TRBD1 aligns across 8 bases. After removal of 1 base from V and 0 bases from J, the junction contained 7 bases not matched to a gene. Germline lookup yields CDR1 SSHAT and CDR2 FNYEAQ (reference sequence). There are 17 residues in the CDR3.

The sample holds one count of this clone. V and J are TRBV19 and TRBJ2-1; TRBD1 might be the D (5 bases). With 8 bases removed from V and 6 bases from J, the gap between germline ends came to 17 bases. The CDR3 runs 14 residues. Germline V gives CDR1 LNHDA, CDR2 SQIVND (reference sequence). CDR3 DNA: TGTGCCAGTTTACCGCAGGGATTCGGCAATGAGCAGTTCTTC. Translating it yields CASLPQGFGNEQFF.

CDR3 protein: CAWRRDSLGSNEQFF. CDR3 bases: TGTGCCTGGAGGCGGGACAGTCTCGGGTCTAATGAGCAGTTCTTC. The gene calls are TRBV30 and TRBJ2-1; D might be TRBD1 (7 bases). This CDR3 spans 15 amino acids. V gave up 3 bases and J gave up 7 bases, with 19 bases separating them. CDR1 is GTSNPN and CDR2 is SVGIG in the germline V gene (reference sequence).

The V call is TRBV6-1, the J call TRBJ1-2; 10 bases map to TRBD1. V shed 4 bases, J shed 6 bases, and the junction held 2 bases outside the gene matches. The germline V gene encodes CDR1 MNHNS and CDR2 SASEGT. The CDR3 is made up of 13 amino acids. CDR3 in DNA: TGTGCCAGCAGTGGGGACAGGGGTAATGGCTACACCTTC. As protein: CASSGDRGNGYTF.

CDR3 sequence (DNA): TGCGCCAGCAGCTTGGGGGCAGGGGGTCCCTACGAGCAGTACTTC. It translates to CASSLGAGGPYEQYF. This chain links TRBV5-1 with TRBJ2-7; 7 nucleotides match TRBD1. The CDR3 runs to 15 residues. Germline CDR1 and CDR2: SGHRS and YFSETQ. V was clipped by 0 bases and J by 2 bases; unmatched bases: 5.

The J gene is TRBJ1-1, the V gene TRBV2; D is perhaps TRBD1 (5 bases). Trimming cost V 1 base and J 7 bases, with 16 bases left between them. Germline loops: CDR1 SNHLY, CDR2 FYNNEI. The CDR3 spans 15 residues. The CDR3 is CASSEDGRGRGEAFF. The CDR3 coding sequence is TGTGCCAGCAGTGAAGATGGGAGGGGACGGGGTGAAGCTTTCTTT.

The J gene is TRBJ2-7, the V gene TRBV5-1, with 7 bases that match TRBD2. V trimming: 5 bases; J trimming: 1 base; junction bases outside the gene matches: 9. CDR3 size: 15 residues. Germline values: CDR1 SGHRS, CDR2 YFSETQ. CDR3 sequence (DNA): TGCGCCAGCAGGCCCTTGACTAGCAGATCCTACGAGCAGTACTTC. This encodes CASRPLTSRSYEQYF.